The clone carrying this T cell receptor beta chain appeared a single time. Its antigen is as yet unknown. CDR1 and CDR2 (germline): MRHNA, SNTAGT. There are 16 residues in the CDR3. V lost 4 bases to trimming and J lost 3 bases; unmatched junction nucleotides: 7. These data originate in a study of shared clonotypes between healthy human individuals. Findings and caveats of the study: Shared across several donors were 4% to 6% of the naive CD4 clonotypes.

Method: immunoSEQ multiplex PCR; TCRdb's copy keeps in-frame clones and lacks some. The table shows about 1.5 million clones, with roughly 96% occurring only once. The rearrangement uses TRBV6-4 and TRBJ2-3; 10 bases are a match to TRBD2. Sequenced input: naive CD4+ T cells sorted from blood. Stated subset: CD45RA+ positively selected. This TCR came from a man aged 25-45 years in good health. DNA for the CDR3: TGTGCCAGCAGTGTCCAGGTAGCGGGAGGAACAGATACGCAGTATTTT. Protein sequence: CASSVQVAGGTDTQYF.